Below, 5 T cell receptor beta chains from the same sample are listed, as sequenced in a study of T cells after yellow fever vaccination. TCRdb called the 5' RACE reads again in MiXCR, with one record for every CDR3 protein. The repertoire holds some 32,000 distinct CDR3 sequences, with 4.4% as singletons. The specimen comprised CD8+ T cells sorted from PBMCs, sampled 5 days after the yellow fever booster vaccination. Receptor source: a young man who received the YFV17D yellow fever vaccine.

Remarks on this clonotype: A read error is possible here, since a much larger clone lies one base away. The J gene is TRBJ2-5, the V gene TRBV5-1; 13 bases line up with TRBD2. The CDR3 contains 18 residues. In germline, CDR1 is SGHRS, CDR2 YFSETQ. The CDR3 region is CACSLVPDGLAGEETQYF. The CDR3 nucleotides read TGCGCCTGCAGCTTGGTCCCGGACGGACTAGCGGGAGAAGAGACCCAGTACTTC.

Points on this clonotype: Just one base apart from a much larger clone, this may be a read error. This CDR3 reads CTGSSGTQETQYF. CDR3 in DNA: TGTACCGGGTCCTCAGGGACCCAAGAGACCCAGTACTTC. J is TRBJ2-5 and V is TRBV5-4; either TRBD1 or TRBD2 may fit D (5 bases each). The germline gives CDR1 SGHNT, CDR2 YYREEE (reference sequence). The CDR3 is made up of 13 amino acids.

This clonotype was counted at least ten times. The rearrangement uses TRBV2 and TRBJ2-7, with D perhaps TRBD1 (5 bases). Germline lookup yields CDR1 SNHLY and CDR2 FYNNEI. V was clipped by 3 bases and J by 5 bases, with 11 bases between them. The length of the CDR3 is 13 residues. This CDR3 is CASSDTGDNEQYF. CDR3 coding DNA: TGTGCCAGCAGTGATACAGGTGACAACGAGCAGTACTTC.

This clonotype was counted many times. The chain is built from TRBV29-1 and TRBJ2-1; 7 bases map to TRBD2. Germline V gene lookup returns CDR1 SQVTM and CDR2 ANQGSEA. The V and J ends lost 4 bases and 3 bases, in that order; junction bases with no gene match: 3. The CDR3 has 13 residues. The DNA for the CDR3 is TGCAGCGTTGTCCAGCGGGACTACAATGAGCAGTTCTTC. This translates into CSVVQRDYNEQFF.

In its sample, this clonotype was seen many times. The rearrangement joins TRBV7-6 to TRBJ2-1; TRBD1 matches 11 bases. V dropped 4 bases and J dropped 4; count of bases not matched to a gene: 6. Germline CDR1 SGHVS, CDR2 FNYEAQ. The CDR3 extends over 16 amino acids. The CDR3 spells CASSSDGQGAYNEQFF. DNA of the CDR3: TGTGCCAGCAGCTCAGATGGACAGGGGGCTTACAATGAGCAGTTCTTC.